One sample yielded the 23 T cell receptor beta chains listed below, sequenced in a study of T cell responses to AZD1222 COVID-19 vaccine. Here immunoSEQ multiplex PCR was the method, and the copy in TCRdb shows in-frame clones only, minus some. The data show about 26,000 clones, with 88% seen just once and 2.5% to 3% held by the top ten. The material sequenced was peripheral blood, taken 28 days after the second AZD1222 dose. These receptors came from an adult who received the AZD1222 COVID-19 vaccine.

V gene TRBV7-9 combines with J gene TRBJ2-1; 11 nucleotides align to TRBD1. The length of the CDR3 is 14 residues. The junction had 2 bases not matched to a gene; V was cut back by 3 bases and J by 7 bases. The germline V gene encodes CDR1 SEHNR and CDR2 FQNEAQ (reference sequence). The CDR3 is CASSLGTGGNEQFF. In DNA, the CDR3 is TGTGCCAGCAGCTTGGGGACAGGGGGGAATGAGCAGTTCTTC.

The CDR3 spells CASSLGASRGEKLFF. The CDR3, as DNA: TGCGCCAGCAGCTTGGGAGCTTCCCGAGGTGAAAAACTGTTTTTT. The chain carries TRBV5-1 and TRBJ1-4; D is undetermined. This CDR3 contains 15 residues. The V end was cut by 0 bases, the J end by 7 bases, with 13 bases between. The germline V gene encodes CDR1 SGHRS and CDR2 YFSETQ.

V usage is TRBV5-1 and J usage is TRBJ1-2; tentatively, D is TRBD1 (5 bases). Germline V gene data show CDR1 as SGHRS and CDR2 as YFSETQ. Trimming shortened V by 0 bases and J by 4 bases, and 25 bases separated the two germline ends. The CDR3 is made up of 19 amino acids. The CDR3 sequence is CASSLGSRGLGSGAYGYTF. The CDR3 coding sequence is TGCGCCAGCAGCTTGGGTTCAAGGGGTTTGGGGAGCGGAGCCTATGGCTACACCTTC.

V gene TRBV3-1 (or the pseudogene TRBV3-2) combines with J gene TRBJ2-2; TRBD2 agrees at 12 bases. There are 19 residues in the CDR3. V trimming: 4 bases; J trimming: 4 bases; junction bases outside the gene matches: 13. Germline CDR1 reads LGHDT; CDR2 reads YNNKEL (reference sequence). Here the CDR3 reads CASSPYGLAGGPGTGELFF. The CDR3 DNA is TGTGCCAGCAGCCCATACGGCCTAGCGGGGGGGCCGGGCACCGGGGAGCTGTTTTTT.

The CDR3 DNA follows: TGCGCCAGCAGCTTGATGGCTAGCGGGGGTGACGGGGAGCTGTTTTTT. It is translated as CASSLMASGGDGELFF. The chain is built from TRBV5-1 and TRBJ2-2; the match to TRBD2 covers 10 bases. The CDR3 has 16 amino acids. Trimming took 1 base from V and 7 from J; bases not matched to a gene: 7. Germline loops: CDR1 SGHRS, CDR2 YFSETQ.

This clone was seen just once. V and J are TRBV2 and TRBJ1-2; possibly TRBD1 for D (5 bases). V lost 7 bases, J lost 2 bases, and 14 bases lay in between. Germline V lookup: CDR1 SNHLY, CDR2 FYNNEI. CDR3 length equals 14 residues. Here the CDR3 reads CASTLRGVNYGYTF. The CDR3 nucleotides read TGTGCCAGCACCCTGCGGGGGGTGAACTATGGCTACACCTTC.

The DNA of the CDR3 is TGTGCCATCAGTGAGTCCAGGGGAAGCATGAACACTGAAGCTTTCTTT. Amino acids: CAISESRGSMNTEAFF. The chain joins TRBV10-3 to TRBJ1-1, with D maybe TRBD1 (6 bases). The CDR3 is 16 amino acids. Per germline, CDR1 ENHRY and CDR2 SYGVKD. The germline V and J ends were trimmed by 0 bases and 0 bases, with 11 bases remaining between them.

V gene TRBV7-8 combines with J gene TRBJ1-2; D gene unclear. Looked up from germline, CDR1 is SGHVS and CDR2 is FQNEAQ. CDR3 length: 15 residues. Trimming took off 5 bases at V and 0 bases at J, with 13 bases between the two ends. The CDR3 sequence: CASSGLVLANYGYTF. The CDR3, as DNA: TGTGCCAGCAGCGGCCTTGTCTTAGCTAACTATGGCTACACCTTC.

The chain is built from TRBV25-1 and TRBJ2-7, with 10 bases that match TRBD2. The CDR3 extends over 15 amino acids. Germline CDR1 and CDR2: MGHDK and SYGVNS. With V trimmed by 3 bases and J by 5 bases, 7 bases remained unmatched. In DNA form, the CDR3 reads TGTGCCAGCAGTGATAGCGGGGGGATCATTGACGAGCAGTACTTC. It codes for CASSDSGGIIDEQYF.

J is TRBJ2-1 and V is TRBV29-1; D could derive from TRBD1 or TRBD2 (5 bases each). The CDR3 is made up of 14 amino acids. The germline V gene encodes CDR1 SQVTM and CDR2 ANQGSEA. V was clipped by 7 bases and J by 2 bases, with 15 bases between them. The CDR3 loop is CSATILGAYNEQFF. The CDR3 DNA is TGCAGCGCTACGATCCTGGGGGCCTACAATGAGCAGTTCTTC.

The chain couples TRBV9 to TRBJ2-2; 7 bases are shared with TRBD1. Germline V gene data show CDR1 as SGDLS and CDR2 as YYNGEE. With 2 bases clipped from V and 5 bases from J, the junction kept 9 bases outside the gene matches. The CDR3 runs 16 residues. The CDR3 here is CASSVYGQEGTGELFF. CDR3 coding DNA: TGTGCCAGCAGCGTCTATGGACAGGAAGGGACCGGGGAGCTGTTTTTT.

The V gene is TRBV5-4, the J gene TRBJ2-1, with D perhaps matching TRBD1 or TRBD2 (7 bases each). The CDR3 totals 16 residues. V lost 5 bases and J 0 bases, leaving 15 bases between the germline ends. Germline V CDR1 and CDR2: SGHNT, YYREEE (reference sequence). CDR3 in amino acids: CASRRDREGSYNEQFF. The CDR3 DNA is TGTGCCAGCAGACGAGACAGGGAGGGCTCCTACAATGAGCAGTTCTTC. Together with reference TRBV5-4 and TRBJ2-1, the CDR3 gives the full variable domain: ETGVTQSPTHLIKTRGQQVTLRCSSQSGHNTVSWYQQALGQGPQFIFQYYREEENGRGNFPPRFSGLQFPNYSSELNVNALELDDSALYLCASRRDREGSYNEQFFGPGTRLTVL.

There are a few counts of this clone. The CDR3 DNA follows: TGTGCCAGCAGCTTAGTAAGCTGGGTGCGGCGGCGGAACACTGAAGCTTTCTTT. Encoded protein: CASSLVSWVRRRNTEAFF. The chain couples TRBV11-2 to TRBJ1-1; D not certain. V was clipped by 1 base and J by 1 base, with 19 bases between them. Germline loops: CDR1 SGHAT, CDR2 FQNNGV. This CDR3 is built from 18 residues.

The chain employs TRBV18 and TRBJ2-1; 9 positions match TRBD1. Trimming took 2 bases from V and 9 from J; bases not matched to a gene: 8. Germline lookup yields CDR1 KGHSH and CDR2 LQKENI. The CDR3 extends over 15 amino acids. CDR3 in DNA: TGTGCCAGCTCACCAGGATCACAGGGGGCTGGTGAGCAGTTCTTC. Translation: CASSPGSQGAGEQFF.

This chain connects TRBV7-2 to TRBJ2-7; 13 bases are a match to TRBD2. V trimming: 3 bases; J trimming: 0 bases; junction bases outside the gene matches: 8. The CDR3 has 18 amino acids. Germline V gene data show CDR1 as SGHTA and CDR2 as FQGNSA. CDR3 sequence: CASSFQLAGGDRSYEQYF. The CDR3 DNA follows: TGTGCCAGCAGCTTCCAACTAGCGGGGGGGGACCGCTCCTACGAGCAGTACTTC.

This chain joins TRBV6-6 and TRBJ2-7, with D unclear. The CDR3 totals 9 residues. Germline lookup yields CDR1 MNHNY and CDR2 SVGAGI (reference sequence). Trimming shortened V by 8 bases and J by 3 bases, and 2 bases separated the two germline ends. In DNA, the CDR3 is TGTGCCAGCGGCTACGAGCAGTACTTC. It translates to CASGYEQYF.

CDR3 sequence (DNA): TGTGCCAGCTCACTCGACAGGGTAGCTAATGAAAAACTGTTTTTT. It specifies CASSLDRVANEKLFF. The chain combines TRBV18 with TRBJ1-4; TRBD1 matches 7 bases. Per the germline V gene, CDR1 is KGHSH and CDR2 is LQKENI. V shed 4 bases, J shed 3 bases, and the junction held 5 bases outside the gene matches. This CDR3 has 15 residues.

The rearrangement joins TRBV2 to TRBJ1-2; D is unresolved. The germline V gene has CDR1 SNHLY and CDR2 FYNNEI. The length of the CDR3 is 12 residues. V was trimmed by 2 bases and J by 2 bases, leaving 3 bases between them. As DNA, the CDR3 is TGTGCCAGCAGTGAACTGAACTATGGCTACACCTTC. Amino acids: CASSELNYGYTF.

This clone was recorded only once. J is TRBJ2-1 and V is TRBV2; the D gene is possibly TRBD2 (5 bases). This CDR3 is 13 amino acids long. Trimming took off 7 bases at V and 1 base at J, with 8 bases between the two ends. Germline V gives CDR1 SNHLY, CDR2 FYNNEI. This CDR3 reads CASTRGSYNEQFF. The CDR3 bases are TGTGCCAGCACACGGGGATCCTACAATGAGCAGTTCTTC.

V usage is TRBV13 and J usage is TRBJ1-3; maybe TRBD1 (6 bases). CDR1 is PRHDT, CDR2 FYEKMQ, per germline (reference sequence). This CDR3 is built from 17 residues. V was cut by 2 bases and J by 1 base, with 15 bases left in between. CDR3: CASSLTGTSRSGNTIYF. The CDR3 region has the DNA TGTGCCAGCAGCTTAACCGGGACAAGTAGATCTGGAAACACCATATATTTT.

This clone has just one count. The chain couples TRBV13 to TRBJ2-3; tentatively, D is TRBD1 (6 bases). V lost 5 bases to trimming and J lost 2 bases, with 14 bases between them. The CDR3 loop spans 15 amino acids. Germline CDR1 reads PRHDT; CDR2 reads FYEKMQ (reference sequence). The CDR3 region is CASSRGGSFTDTQYF. CDR3 nucleotide sequence: TGTGCCAGCAGCCGTGGGGGCTCCTTCACAGATACGCAGTATTTT.

This rearrangement joins TRBV4-3 to TRBJ1-3, with 7 bases identical to TRBD1. CDR1 LGHNA and CDR2 YSLEER come from the germline V gene. Trimming removed 2 bases from V and 4 bases from J; junction bases left unmatched: 8. CDR3 length: 16 amino acids. The CDR3 region is CASSQQNRGSGNTIYF. CDR3 coding DNA: TGCGCCAGCAGCCAACAAAACAGGGGTAGCGGAAACACCATATATTTT.

CDR3 residues: CASSSGGGAYNEQFF. The CDR3 DNA follows: TGTGCCAGCAGCTCAGGAGGGGGGGCCTACAATGAGCAGTTCTTC. The V and J genes are TRBV7-2 and TRBJ2-1; tentative D call: TRBD2 (7 bases). V was shortened by 4 bases and J by 2 bases, with 12 bases between the two germline ends. The CDR3 totals 15 residues. The germline V gene has CDR1 SGHTA and CDR2 FQGNSA.